The 29 T cell receptor beta chains below come from one sample, sequenced in a study of early stage breast cancer tumors. Method: immunoSEQ multiplex PCR; TCRdb's copy keeps in-frame clones and lacks some. The sample yields approximately 52,000 clones, around 83% seen once. Sequenced sample: blood. All receptors come from a person aged 45 to 59 with breast cancer.

The CDR3 nucleotides are TGTGCCAGCAGTTATATTGACACCGGGGAGCTGTTTTTT. Translation: CASSYIDTGELFF. V gene TRBV6-6 combines with J gene TRBJ2-2; no reliable D call. Trimming took off 3 bases at V and 3 bases at J, with 5 bases between the two ends. This CDR3 spans 13 amino acids. Germline CDR1 reads MNHNY; CDR2 reads SVGAGI (reference sequence).

The rearrangement links TRBV18 to TRBJ2-6; possible D gene TRBD2, 6 bases. Germline assignment: CDR1 KGHSH and CDR2 LQKENI. Deletions cut 1 base from V and 2 bases from J, with 6 bases between. This CDR3 contains 15 residues. The CDR3 DNA follows: TGTGCCAGCTCACCACGGGAGGCTGGGGCCAACGTCCTGACTTTC. Translation gives CASSPREAGANVLTF.

This clone appeared once. This rearrangement joins TRBV6-6 to TRBJ1-6; D gene uncertain. The V gene lost 2 bases and the J gene lost 7 bases, with 12 bases spanning the gap. Germline CDR1 MNHNY, CDR2 SVGAGI (reference sequence). The CDR3 has 15 amino acids. CDR3 DNA sequence: TGTGCCAGCAGTTACGGCGGAAGGGAGAATTCACCCCTCCACTTT. Translating it yields CASSYGGRENSPLHF.

The chain uses TRBV7-9 and TRBJ2-5; D gene ambiguous. Trimming took 1 base from V and 0 from J, leaving 12 bases between them. This CDR3 spans 16 amino acids. In germline, CDR1 is SEHNR, CDR2 FQNEAQ (reference sequence). The CDR3, as DNA: TGTGCCAGCAGCTTAGTGTGGCAACTACACCAAGAGACCCAGTACTTC. Protein sequence: CASSLVWQLHQETQYF.

The rearrangement uses TRBV7-6 and TRBJ1-4; D may be TRBD1 (6 bases). V was cut by 1 base and J by 7 bases, with 13 bases left in between. This CDR3 is 15 amino acids long. Looked up from germline, CDR1 is SGHVS and CDR2 is FNYEAQ. Here the CDR3 DNA reads TGTGCCAGCAGCTTAGGAACAGGGAGAGGTGAAAAACTGTTTTTT. Amino acid sequence: CASSLGTGRGEKLFF.

The gene calls are TRBV20-1 and TRBJ1-2; D remains unclear. Deletions cut 6 bases from V and 4 bases from J, with 6 bases between. CDR3 size: 10 residues. The germline gives CDR1 DFQATT, CDR2 SNEGSKA (reference sequence). The CDR3: CSAPLYGYTF. The DNA of the CDR3 is TGCAGTGCACCTCTCTATGGCTACACCTTC.

This chain joins TRBV2 and TRBJ2-2; D might be TRBD1 (6 bases). The CDR3 contains 16 residues. Deletions cut 5 bases from V and 4 bases from J, with 17 bases between. Germline lookup yields CDR1 SNHLY and CDR2 FYNNEI. CDR3 sequence reads: CASSRGTRLLTGELFF. In DNA, the CDR3 is TGTGCCAGCAGTAGGGGGACACGCTTACTCACCGGGGAGCTGTTTTTT.

V gene TRBV28 combines with J gene TRBJ2-2, with 8 bases fitting TRBD2. This CDR3 is 16 amino acids long. Unmatched junction bases numbered 4, after V lost 1 base and J lost 3 bases. From germline, CDR1 is MDHEN and CDR2 SYDVKM. In nucleotides, the CDR3 is TGTGCCAGCAGTTTATCCGGGGGGGTATACACCGGGGAGCTGTTTTTT. This encodes CASSLSGGVYTGELFF.

V is TRBV7-9 and J is TRBJ2-3; TRBD2 might be the D (6 bases). V shed 4 bases and J shed 2 bases, with 16 bases lying between them. CDR1 SEHNR and CDR2 FQNEAQ come from the germline V gene (reference sequence). The CDR3 loop spans 16 amino acids. The CDR3, as DNA: TGTGCCAGCAGCTCAGGAGGGCAACGGACCACAGATACGCAGTATTTT. Protein sequence: CASSSGGQRTTDTQYF.

The chain is built from TRBV6-5 and TRBJ1-1, with 7 bases lining up with TRBD1. This CDR3 region has 15 residues. J was trimmed by 1 base and V by 7 bases; bases with no gene match: 9. CDR1 and CDR2 from the germline V gene are MNHEY and SVGAGI. CDR3 residues: CASKMTGPSNTEAFF. CDR3 sequence (DNA): TGTGCCAGCAAAATGACAGGGCCATCGAACACTGAAGCTTTCTTT.

This clone was seen just once. The chain is built from TRBV7-2 and TRBJ2-1; TRBD2 aligns across 8 bases. This CDR3 has 15 residues. Germline CDR1 SGHTA, CDR2 FQGNSA. Unmatched junction bases numbered 8, after V lost 2 bases and J lost 8 bases. This CDR3 is CASSLNWVAGYEQFF. The CDR3 nucleotides are TGTGCCAGCAGCTTAAATTGGGTAGCGGGATATGAGCAGTTCTTC.

This chain connects TRBV11-1 to TRBJ2-3; no firm D call. V lost 3 bases, J lost 0 bases, and 10 bases lay in between. The CDR3 runs to 15 residues. Germline assignment: CDR1 SGHAT and CDR2 FQDESV (reference sequence). The CDR3 DNA reads as TGTGCCAGCAGCTTCGGACGGGCTAGCACAGATACGCAGTATTTT. It specifies CASSFGRASTDTQYF.

Only a few counts were recorded for this clone. V is TRBV30 and J is TRBJ1-5; D ambiguous. Germline CDR1 and CDR2: GTSNPN and SVGIG (reference sequence). Trimming left V 2 bases short and J 7 bases short, with 12 bases between. The CDR3 runs 13 residues. CDR3 protein: CAWSRESGQPQHF. In DNA form, the CDR3 reads TGTGCCTGGAGTCGCGAGTCTGGCCAGCCCCAGCATTTT.

The V call is TRBV27, the J call TRBJ1-1; no reliable D call. The CDR3 contains 13 residues. The germline CDR1 and CDR2 sequences are MNHEY and SMNVEV (reference sequence). Trimming took 3 bases from V and 9 from J, leaving 14 bases between them. CDR3 residues: CASSLRGLRKAFF. CDR3 nucleotides: TGTGCCAGCAGTTTGCGGGGTTTGCGGAAAGCTTTCTTT.

This chain connects TRBV6-6 to TRBJ2-7; 7 bases agree with TRBD1. Germline CDR1 MNHNY, CDR2 SVGAGI (reference sequence). V was clipped by 5 bases and J by 3 bases; unmatched bases: 7. This CDR3 has 14 amino acids. The CDR3 DNA reads as TGTGCCAGCAGTCAATCCGGGACAGACTACGAGCAGTACTTC. Amino acid sequence: CASSQSGTDYEQYF.

This chain links TRBV2 with TRBJ1-1; possible D gene TRBD1, 6 bases. CDR3 size: 12 residues. V dropped 8 bases and J dropped 0 bases, with 7 bases sitting between them. The V gene's germline CDR1 is SNHLY and CDR2 FYNNEI. The CDR3 DNA reads as TGTGCCAGCGGGACACTGAACACTGAAGCTTTCTTT. Protein sequence: CASGTLNTEAFF.

The chain couples TRBV5-1 to TRBJ2-3; TRBD2 matches 7 bases. The CDR3 loop spans 14 amino acids. Germline CDR1 and CDR2: SGHRS and YFSETQ. The ends lost 4 bases at V and 3 bases at J; junction bases unmatched: 5. CDR3 protein: CASSLAGGTDTQYF. In nucleotides, the CDR3 is TGCGCCAGCAGCCTTGCCGGGGGGACAGATACGCAGTATTTT.

V and J are TRBV7-9 and TRBJ1-2; D is undetermined. Trimming cost V 5 bases and J 8 bases, with 15 bases left between them. CDR1 is SEHNR and CDR2 is FQNEAQ in the germline V gene (reference sequence). This CDR3 contains 13 residues. The CDR3 DNA follows: TGTGCCAGCAGCCCCGACTTCGAAGGGGGCTACACCTTC. Residues: CASSPDFEGGYTF.

The chain uses TRBV28 and TRBJ2-2, with unresolved D. The CDR3 is 13 amino acids. Trimming stripped 2 bases from V and 5 bases from J, with 6 bases between. The germline gives CDR1 MDHEN, CDR2 SYDVKM. CDR3: CASSLTGTGELFF. In DNA, the CDR3 is TGTGCCAGCAGTTTAACGGGTACCGGGGAGCTGTTTTTT.

This chain links TRBV2 with TRBJ1-1; no clear D gene. This CDR3 region has 14 residues. Germline loops: CDR1 SNHLY, CDR2 FYNNEI. Trimming cost V 4 bases and J 1 base, with 10 bases left between them. The CDR3 region is CASSGRTWNTEAFF. DNA for the CDR3: TGTGCCAGCAGTGGACGGACCTGGAACACTGAAGCTTTCTTT.

There are a few counts of this clone. This rearrangement joins TRBV2 to TRBJ1-5; D is undetermined. Trimming shortened V by 1 base and J by 2 bases, and 9 bases separated the two germline ends. Germline values: CDR1 SNHLY, CDR2 FYNNEI. CDR3 length: 15 amino acids. This CDR3 reads CASSEVGRGNQPQHF. The DNA for the CDR3 is TGTGCCAGCAGTGAAGTCGGCCGTGGCAATCAGCCCCAGCATTTT.

The V and J genes are TRBV7-2 and TRBJ2-3; no clear D. There are 14 residues in the CDR3. Germline values: CDR1 SGHTA, CDR2 FQGNSA. Trimming cost V 4 bases and J 2 bases, with 10 bases left between them. The CDR3 is CASSWGDITDTQYF. CDR3 DNA sequence: TGTGCCAGCAGCTGGGGTGACATCACAGATACGCAGTATTTT.

This chain joins TRBV4-1 and TRBJ2-1; maybe TRBD2 (5 bases). V shed 4 bases and J shed 0 bases, with 10 bases lying between them. Germline assignment: CDR1 MGHRA and CDR2 YSYEKL. CDR3 length equals 15 residues. CDR3 DNA: TGCGCCAGCAGCCTTAGCCGGGGCTCCTACAATGAGCAGTTCTTC. This translates into CASSLSRGSYNEQFF.

The chain is built from TRBV10-2 and TRBJ1-2, with TRBD1 as a possible D gene (6 bases). The CDR3 covers 13 residues. Germline values: CDR1 WSHSY, CDR2 SAAADI. Trimming removed 1 base from V and 8 bases from J, with 11 bases in between. The CDR3, as DNA: TGCGCCAGCAGTGAGTTTGGGGGCACGGGCTACACCTTC. Translation gives CASSEFGGTGYTF.

V usage is TRBV6-1 and J usage is TRBJ2-5; TRBD2 is a possible D gene (7 bases). This CDR3 comprises 13 residues. CDR1 and CDR2 (germline): MNHNS, SASEGT. Trimming pared 5 bases from V and 5 bases from J, leaving 12 bases between. The CDR3 sequence: CASSSGGRETQYF. CDR3 coding DNA: TGTGCCAGCAGTTCCGGGGGGCGGGAGACCCAGTACTTC.

The chain employs TRBV6-5 and TRBJ2-2, with D unresolved. The CDR3 consists of 15 residues. The V gene's germline CDR1 is MNHEY and CDR2 SVGAGI. V was clipped by 2 bases and J by 4 bases, with 11 bases between them. The CDR3 nucleotides read TGTGCCAGCAGTTACCCGGCGGTGGGCACCGGGGAGCTGTTTTTT. It is translated as CASSYPAVGTGELFF.

The chain joins TRBV7-8 to TRBJ2-7; D uncertain. Trimming pared 1 base from V and 4 bases from J, leaving 11 bases between. Germline loops: CDR1 SGHVS, CDR2 FQNEAQ. The CDR3 runs to 14 residues. CDR3 coding DNA: TGTGCCAGCAGCTTAGAGGGCCCGAAATACGAGCAGTACTTC. Translated, it gives CASSLEGPKYEQYF.

The V call is TRBV7-2, the J call TRBJ1-2, with TRBD1 matching over 8 bases. The germline CDR1 and CDR2 sequences are SGHTA and FQGNSA. The length of the CDR3 is 13 residues. After removal of 8 bases from V and 7 bases from J, the junction contained 9 bases not matched to a gene. The DNA for the CDR3 is TGTGCCAGCGGACTTCAGGGGGCAGGTGGCTACACCTTC. Protein product: CASGLQGAGGYTF. The full variable domain, in which reference TRBV7-2 and TRBJ1-2 provide the parts outside the CDR3, is GAGVSQSPSNKVTEKGKDVELRCDPISGHTALYWYRQSLGQGLEFLIYFQGNSAPDKSGLPSDRFSAERTGGSVSTLTIQRTQQEDSAVYLCASGLQGAGGYTFGSGTRLTVV.

The chain combines TRBV5-4 with TRBJ2-7, with TRBD1 matching over 7 bases. The CDR3 totals 16 residues. CDR1 is SGHNT, CDR2 YYREEE, per germline (reference sequence). The V and J ends lost 4 bases and 0 bases, in that order; junction bases with no gene match: 10. The CDR3 loop reads CASSEGLGQTSYEQYF. Written as DNA, the CDR3 is TGTGCCAGCAGCGAGGGATTGGGACAGACCTCCTACGAGCAGTACTTC.